This T cell receptor (beta chain) was obtained from a study of blood T cell repertoires in COVID-19 (TCRdb year 2020). Background for the entire study: Collaborator samples came from the United States, Italy and Spain and covered acute and convalescent phases of COVID-19. The material from the prospective study consisted of cDNA or gDNA derived from T cells, B-cell-depleted T cells, or PBMCs. The dataset comprised deeply sampled blood TCRbeta repertoires from subjects exposed to, actively infected with, or recovered from COVID-19. The repertoires were released in a freely available public database intended as a resource for research on the immune response to SARS-CoV-2. The samples were drawn from two sources: the first 160 participants of the ongoing ImmuneRACE study, and 1,000 to 1,500 subjects contributed by 6 global collaborators. Sample metadata almost always included a de-identified subject ID, COVID-19 status, age in years and sex. HLA class I and class II types, where available, came from metadata supplied by the sample provider rather than from assay-based typing. Points the paper makes about the study in general: How much clinical and demographic metadata was included differed by source and by participant, and the metadata was provided uncurated.

Each collaborating institution followed its own protocols to collect whole blood in K2EDTA tubes. For TCRbeta analysis, collaborators shipped samples as frozen whole blood, isolated PBMCs, or DNA extracted from either of those sample types. TCRbeta CDR3 regions were amplified from genomic DNA using the immunoSEQ Assay, a bias-controlled multiplex PCR. On the authors' methods: Within the assay, amplification of reference gene primers was used to estimate how many nucleated cells each sample contained. To quantify the absolute abundance of each unique TCRbeta CDR3 rearrangement, sequence reads were collapsed and filtered. For each sample, productive Simpson clonality was calculated as the square root of Simpson's diversity index across productive rearrangements. TCRdb took over this immuneACCESS table, retaining in-frame rearrangements with V and J assigned. Such tables are incomplete; in checked studies, under half of the missing clones stem from an unresolved V gene, and the remainder is unexplained. V, J and clone size derive from that table, while D and trimming were established from the DNA sequence. The sample data list 150,000 or so clones, and 60% to 80% of these were observed just once. The ten largest make up under 2.5% of the sample.

The germline V gene (reference sequence) provides CDR1 SGHKS and CDR2 YYEKEE. Taken from cysteine to phenylalanine, the CDR3 has 16 residues. Kept here is only the CDR3 DNA, which spans 48 bases and is read in frame from base 1. Trimming takes 4 bases off V and 2 bases off J; junction bases not matched to a gene: 9. This clone has just one count. Its antigen is not yet known. No base quality information exists; no much larger clone differs at one position. The receptor was isolated from a woman in her sixties or seventies with acute or convalescent COVID-19. Specimen: peripheral blood. The chain was built from TRBV5-5 and TRBJ2-3, with TRBD1 matching 8 junction bases. The DNA is TGTGCCAGCAGCCCACCGACAGGGGCATACACAGATACGCAGTATTTT. Its coded protein is CASSPPTGAYTDTQYF.